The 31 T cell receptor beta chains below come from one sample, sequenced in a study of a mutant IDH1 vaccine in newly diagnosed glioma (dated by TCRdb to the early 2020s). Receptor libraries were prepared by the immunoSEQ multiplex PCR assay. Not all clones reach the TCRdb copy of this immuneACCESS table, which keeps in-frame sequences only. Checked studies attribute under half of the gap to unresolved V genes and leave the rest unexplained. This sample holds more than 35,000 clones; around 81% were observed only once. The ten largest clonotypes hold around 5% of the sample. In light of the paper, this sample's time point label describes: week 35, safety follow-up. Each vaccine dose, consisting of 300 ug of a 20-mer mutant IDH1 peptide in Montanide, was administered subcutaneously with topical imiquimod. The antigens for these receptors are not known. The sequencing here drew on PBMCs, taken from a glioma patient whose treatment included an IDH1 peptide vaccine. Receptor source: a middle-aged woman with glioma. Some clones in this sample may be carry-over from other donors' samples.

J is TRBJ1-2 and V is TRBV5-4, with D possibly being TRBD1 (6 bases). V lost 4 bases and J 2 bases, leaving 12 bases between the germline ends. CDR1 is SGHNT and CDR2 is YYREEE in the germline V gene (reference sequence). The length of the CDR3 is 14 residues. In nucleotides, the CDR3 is TGTGCCAGCAGCCAGGGACAACAAAACTATGGCTACACCTTC. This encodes CASSQGQQNYGYTF.

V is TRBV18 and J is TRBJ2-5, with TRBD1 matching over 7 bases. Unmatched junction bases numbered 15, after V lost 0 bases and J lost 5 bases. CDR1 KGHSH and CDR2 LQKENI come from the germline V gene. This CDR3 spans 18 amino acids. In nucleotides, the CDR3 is TGTGCCAGCTCACCACCAACCGGACAGGTTGTTTTTGGGGAGACCCAGTACTTC. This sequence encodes CASSPPTGQVVFGETQYF.

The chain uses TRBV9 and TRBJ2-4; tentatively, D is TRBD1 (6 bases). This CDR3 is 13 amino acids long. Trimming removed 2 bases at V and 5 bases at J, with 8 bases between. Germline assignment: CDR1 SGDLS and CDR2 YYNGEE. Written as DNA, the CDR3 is TGTGCCAGCAGCGTGGGGACACAAAACATTCAGTACTTC. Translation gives CASSVGTQNIQYF.

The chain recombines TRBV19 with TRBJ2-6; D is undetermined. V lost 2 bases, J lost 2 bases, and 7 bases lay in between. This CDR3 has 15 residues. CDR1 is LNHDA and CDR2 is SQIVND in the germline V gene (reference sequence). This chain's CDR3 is CASSIMGTGANVLTF. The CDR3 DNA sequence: TGTGCCAGTAGTATAATGGGGACTGGGGCCAACGTCCTGACTTTC.

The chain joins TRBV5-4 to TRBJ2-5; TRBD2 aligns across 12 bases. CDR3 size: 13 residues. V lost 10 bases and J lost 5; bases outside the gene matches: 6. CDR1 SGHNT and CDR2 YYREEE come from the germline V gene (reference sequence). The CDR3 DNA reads TGTGCCTGCGGACTAGCGGGAAGGGAGACCCAGTACTTC. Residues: CACGLAGRETQYF.

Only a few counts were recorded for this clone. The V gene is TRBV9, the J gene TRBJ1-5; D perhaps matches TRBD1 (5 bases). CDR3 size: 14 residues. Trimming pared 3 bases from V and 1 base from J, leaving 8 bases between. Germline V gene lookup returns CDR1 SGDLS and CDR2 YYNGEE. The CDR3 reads CASSESGSNQPQHF. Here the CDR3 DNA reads TGTGCCAGCAGCGAATCAGGGAGCAATCAGCCCCAGCATTTT. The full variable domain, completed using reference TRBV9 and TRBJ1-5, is DSGVTQTPKHLITATGQRVTLRCSPRSGDLSVYWYQQSLDQGLQFLIQYYNGEERAKGNILERFSAQQFPDLHSELNLSSLELGDSALYFCASSESGSNQPQHFGDGTRLSIL.

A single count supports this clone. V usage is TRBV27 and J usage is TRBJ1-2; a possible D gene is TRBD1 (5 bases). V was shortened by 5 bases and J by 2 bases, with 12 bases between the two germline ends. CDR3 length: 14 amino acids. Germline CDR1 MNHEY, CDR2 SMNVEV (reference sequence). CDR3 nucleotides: TGTGCCAGCAGTCCTAGGGGAAAGAACTATGGCTACACCTTC. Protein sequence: CASSPRGKNYGYTF.

This CDR3 reads CASSIRGLAGANTGELFF. In DNA form, the CDR3 reads TGTGCCAGTAGTATACGGGGACTAGCGGGAGCGAACACCGGGGAGCTGTTTTTT. The chain employs TRBV19 and TRBJ2-2; TRBD2 aligns across 14 bases. The CDR3 spans 18 residues. Germline V gene data show CDR1 as LNHDA and CDR2 as SQIVND (reference sequence). Germline trimming cut 2 bases from V and 0 bases from J; bases unmatched to any gene: 2.

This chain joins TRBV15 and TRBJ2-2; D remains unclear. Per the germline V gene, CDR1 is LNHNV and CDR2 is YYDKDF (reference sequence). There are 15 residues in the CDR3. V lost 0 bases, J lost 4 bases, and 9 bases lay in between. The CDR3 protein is CATSRDFEATGELFF. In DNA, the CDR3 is TGTGCCACCAGCAGAGATTTCGAGGCCACCGGGGAGCTGTTTTTT. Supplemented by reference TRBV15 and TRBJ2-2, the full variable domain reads DAMVIQNPRYQVTQFGKPVTLSCSQTLNHNVMYWYQQKSSQAPKLLFHYYDKDFNNEADTPDNFQSRRPNTSFCFLDIRSPGLGDTAMYLCATSRDFEATGELFFGEGSRLTVL.

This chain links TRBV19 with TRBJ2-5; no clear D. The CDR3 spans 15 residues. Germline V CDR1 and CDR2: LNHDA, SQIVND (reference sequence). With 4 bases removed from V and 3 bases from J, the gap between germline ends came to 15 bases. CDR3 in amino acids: CASSTGPPREETQYF. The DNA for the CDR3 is TGTGCCAGTAGTACGGGCCCCCCTAGGGAAGAGACCCAGTACTTC.

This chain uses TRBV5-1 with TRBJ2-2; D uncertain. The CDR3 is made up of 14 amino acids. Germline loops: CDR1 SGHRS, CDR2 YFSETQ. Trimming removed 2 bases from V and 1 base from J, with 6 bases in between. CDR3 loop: CASSFAQNTGELFF. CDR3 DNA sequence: TGCGCCAGCAGCTTTGCGCAGAACACCGGGGAGCTGTTTTTT. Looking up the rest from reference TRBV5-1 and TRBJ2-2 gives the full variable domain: KAGVTQTPRYLIKTRGQQVTLSCSPISGHRSVSWYQQTPGQGLQFLFEYFSETQRNKGNFPGRFSGRQFSNSRSEMNVSTLELGDSALYLCASSFAQNTGELFFGEGSRLTVL.

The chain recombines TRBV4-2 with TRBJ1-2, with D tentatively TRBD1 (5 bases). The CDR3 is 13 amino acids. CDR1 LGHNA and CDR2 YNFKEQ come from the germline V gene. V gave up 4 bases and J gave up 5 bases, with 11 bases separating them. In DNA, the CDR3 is TGTGCCAGCAGCCGGGGGTCCGGGTATGGCTACACCTTC. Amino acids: CASSRGSGYGYTF.

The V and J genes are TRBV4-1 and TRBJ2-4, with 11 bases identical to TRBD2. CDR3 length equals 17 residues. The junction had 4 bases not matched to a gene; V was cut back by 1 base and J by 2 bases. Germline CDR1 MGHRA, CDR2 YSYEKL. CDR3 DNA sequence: TGCGCCAGCAGCCAAGGTCGACTAGCGGGGTCCAAAAACATTCAGTACTTC. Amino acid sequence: CASSQGRLAGSKNIQYF.

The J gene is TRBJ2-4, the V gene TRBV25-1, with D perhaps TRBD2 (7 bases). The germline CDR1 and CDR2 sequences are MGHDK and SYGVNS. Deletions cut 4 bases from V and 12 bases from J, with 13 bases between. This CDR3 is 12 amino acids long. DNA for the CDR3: TGTGCCAGCAGTGTGGGGGGGCTGGGTCAGTACTTC. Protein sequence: CASSVGGLGQYF.

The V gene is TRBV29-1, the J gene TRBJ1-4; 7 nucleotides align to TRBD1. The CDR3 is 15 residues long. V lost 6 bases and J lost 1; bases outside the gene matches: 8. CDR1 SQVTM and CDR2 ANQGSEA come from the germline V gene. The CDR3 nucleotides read TGCAGCGTGGGGGATTCAGGGGGAACTAATGAAAAACTGTTTTTT. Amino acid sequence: CSVGDSGGTNEKLFF.

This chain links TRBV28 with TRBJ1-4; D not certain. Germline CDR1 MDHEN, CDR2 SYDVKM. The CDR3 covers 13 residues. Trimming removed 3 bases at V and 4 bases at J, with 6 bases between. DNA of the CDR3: TGTGCCAGCAGTTTGAGTCTTAATGAAAAACTGTTTTTT. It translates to CASSLSLNEKLFF.

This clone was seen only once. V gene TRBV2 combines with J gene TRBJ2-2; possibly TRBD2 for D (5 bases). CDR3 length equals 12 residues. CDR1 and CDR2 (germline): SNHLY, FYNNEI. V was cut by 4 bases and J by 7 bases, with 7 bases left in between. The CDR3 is CASSGRVGELFF. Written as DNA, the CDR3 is TGTGCCAGCAGTGGGCGGGTCGGGGAGCTGTTTTTT.

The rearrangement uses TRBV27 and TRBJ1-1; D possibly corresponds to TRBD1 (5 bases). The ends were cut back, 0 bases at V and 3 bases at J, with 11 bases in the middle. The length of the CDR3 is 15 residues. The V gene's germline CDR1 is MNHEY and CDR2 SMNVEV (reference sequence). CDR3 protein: CASSLSDTGDTEAFF. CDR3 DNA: TGTGCCAGCAGTTTATCAGATACGGGGGACACTGAAGCTTTCTTT.

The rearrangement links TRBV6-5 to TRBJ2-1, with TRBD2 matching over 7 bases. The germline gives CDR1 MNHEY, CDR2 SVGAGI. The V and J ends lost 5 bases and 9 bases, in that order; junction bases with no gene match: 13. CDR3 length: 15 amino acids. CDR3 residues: CASSSPQRAGTEQFF. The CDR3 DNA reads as TGTGCCAGCAGTAGCCCCCAGCGAGCGGGAACTGAGCAGTTCTTC.

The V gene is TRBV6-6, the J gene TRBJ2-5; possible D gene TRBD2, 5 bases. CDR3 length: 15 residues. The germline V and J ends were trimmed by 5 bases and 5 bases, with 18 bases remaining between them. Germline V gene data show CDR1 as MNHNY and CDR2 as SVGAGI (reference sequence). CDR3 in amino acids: CASSLGYSRRETQYF. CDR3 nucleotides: TGTGCCAGCAGTCTGGGCTACAGCCGGAGGGAGACCCAGTACTTC.

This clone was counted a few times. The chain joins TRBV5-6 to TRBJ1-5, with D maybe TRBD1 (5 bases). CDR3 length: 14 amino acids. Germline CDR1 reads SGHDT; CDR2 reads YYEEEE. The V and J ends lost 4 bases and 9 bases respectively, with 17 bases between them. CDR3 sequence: CASSLRLYGGPQHF. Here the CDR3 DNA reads TGTGCCAGCAGCCTTAGACTCTATGGGGGGCCCCAGCATTTT.

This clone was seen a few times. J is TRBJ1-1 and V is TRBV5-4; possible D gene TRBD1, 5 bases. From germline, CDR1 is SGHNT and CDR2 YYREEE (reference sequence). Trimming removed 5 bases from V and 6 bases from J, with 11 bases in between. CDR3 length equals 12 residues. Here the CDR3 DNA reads TGTGCCAGCAGTGATCAGGGTCCTGAAGCTTTCTTT. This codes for CASSDQGPEAFF.

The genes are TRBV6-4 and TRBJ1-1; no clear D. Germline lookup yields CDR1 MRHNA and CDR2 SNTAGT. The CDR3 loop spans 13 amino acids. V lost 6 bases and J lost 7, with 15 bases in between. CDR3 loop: CASSNGSHVEAFF. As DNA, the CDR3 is TGTGCCAGCAGCAACGGGTCCCACGTTGAAGCTTTCTTT.

CDR3 coding DNA: TGTGCCAGCAGCGCAGGCGGGGGAGATACGCAGTATTTT. It yields the protein CASSAGGGDTQYF. The genes are TRBV5-6 and TRBJ2-3; the match to TRBD2 covers 7 bases. V gave up 4 bases and J gave up 5 bases; unmatched junction bases: 4. This CDR3 is built from 13 residues. Per the germline V gene, CDR1 is SGHDT and CDR2 is YYEEEE.

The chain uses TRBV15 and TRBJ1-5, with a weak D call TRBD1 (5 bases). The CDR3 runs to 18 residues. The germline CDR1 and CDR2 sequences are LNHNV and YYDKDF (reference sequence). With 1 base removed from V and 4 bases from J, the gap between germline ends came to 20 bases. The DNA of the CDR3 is TGTGCCACCAGCAGAGCTCGATCGGCAGGGCGGCAGAATCAGCCCCAGCATTTT. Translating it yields CATSRARSAGRQNQPQHF.

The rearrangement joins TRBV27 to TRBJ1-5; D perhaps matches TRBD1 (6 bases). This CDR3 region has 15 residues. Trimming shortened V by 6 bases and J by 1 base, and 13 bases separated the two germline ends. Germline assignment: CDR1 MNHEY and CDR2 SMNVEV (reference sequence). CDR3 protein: CASSLRGISNQPQHF. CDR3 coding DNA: TGTGCCAGCAGCCTCAGGGGAATAAGCAATCAGCCCCAGCATTTT.

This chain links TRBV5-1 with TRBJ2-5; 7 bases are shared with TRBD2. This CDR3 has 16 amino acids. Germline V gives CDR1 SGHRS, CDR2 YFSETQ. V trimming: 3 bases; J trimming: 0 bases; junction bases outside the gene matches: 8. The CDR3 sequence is CASSSGGLAHQETQYF. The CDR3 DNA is TGCGCCAGCAGCTCGGGGGGTCTGGCCCACCAAGAGACCCAGTACTTC.

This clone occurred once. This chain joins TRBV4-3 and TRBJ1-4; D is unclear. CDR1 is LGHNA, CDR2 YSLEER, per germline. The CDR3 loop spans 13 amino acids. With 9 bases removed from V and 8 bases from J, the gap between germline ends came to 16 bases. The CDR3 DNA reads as TGCGCCAGTGCTCGGGTCCCACGAGAAAAACTGTTTTTT. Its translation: CASARVPREKLFF.

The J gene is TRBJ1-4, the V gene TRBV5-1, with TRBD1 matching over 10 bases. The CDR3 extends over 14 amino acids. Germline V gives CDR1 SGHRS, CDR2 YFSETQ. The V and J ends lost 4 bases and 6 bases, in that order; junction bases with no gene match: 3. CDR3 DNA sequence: TGCGCCAGCAGCGGGACAGGGGTTTATGAAAAACTGTTTTTT. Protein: CASSGTGVYEKLFF.

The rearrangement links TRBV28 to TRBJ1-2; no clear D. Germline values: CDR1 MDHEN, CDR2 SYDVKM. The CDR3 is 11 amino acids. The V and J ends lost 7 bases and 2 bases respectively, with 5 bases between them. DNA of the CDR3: TGTGCCAGCATAGGGAACTATGGCTACACCTTC. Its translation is CASIGNYGYTF.

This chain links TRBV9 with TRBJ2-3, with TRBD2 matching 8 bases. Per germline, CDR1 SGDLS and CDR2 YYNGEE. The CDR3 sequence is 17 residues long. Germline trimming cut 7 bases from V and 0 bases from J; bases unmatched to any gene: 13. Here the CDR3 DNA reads TGTGCCAGCGCCCAACACACCACTAGCGGAAGCACAGATACGCAGTATTTT. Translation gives CASAQHTTSGSTDTQYF.